The 21 T cell receptor beta chains listed next were all sequenced from one sample in a study of T-cell memory formation after mild COVID-19 (dated by TCRdb to the early 2020s). Library creation used 5' RACE. The run used an Illumina NovaSeq 6000. TCRdb reran the public reads through fastp at Q25 and MiXCR, keeping productive beta chains. Each entry merges the rows of one CDR3 protein and shows their most common DNA and genes. For this sample there are 400,000 to 500,000 distinct CDR3 sequences; approximately 24% appear just once. Jointly, the top ten make up around 8.1% of the sample. Material for sequencing was PBMCs or a T cell subset sorted from them (not recorded which). Receptor source: an adult woman who had mild COVID-19 (a few samples of this study predate the infection). The sample titles of this study are shuffled in the database, so cell type and time point are left out; the donor was told from shared clones.

The chain couples TRBV5-1 to TRBJ1-1; 9 nucleotides align to TRBD1. Germline values: CDR1 SGHRS, CDR2 YFSETQ. V trimming: 4 bases; J trimming: 0 bases; junction bases outside the gene matches: 10. The CDR3 runs 17 residues. The CDR3 DNA is TGCGCCAGCAGCCCGGGGGGACAGGGTGTTATGAACACTGAAGCTTTCTTT. Its translation: CASSPGGQGVMNTEAFF.

This clonotype was detected a few times. The chain has TRBV7-2 and TRBJ2-2, with D perhaps being TRBD1 or TRBD2 (5 bases each). The CDR3 spans 16 residues. The germline V gene has CDR1 SGHTA and CDR2 FQGNSA. V lost 11 bases and J lost 0, with 19 bases in between. In DNA, the CDR3 is TGTGCCCGACAGACGGTGCGGCGGGCGAACACCGGGGAGCTGTTTTTT. Protein product: CARQTVRRANTGELFF.

This chain links TRBV20-1 with TRBJ2-2, with TRBD1 matching 7 bases. This CDR3 comprises 15 residues. Germline assignment: CDR1 DFQATT and CDR2 SNEGSKA (reference sequence). V was clipped by 0 bases and J by 9 bases; unmatched bases: 10. CDR3 region: CSARDFTGQTWELFF. Written as DNA, the CDR3 is TGCAGTGCTAGAGATTTCACGGGACAGACCTGGGAGCTGTTTTTT.

This clonotype was seen a few times. The CDR3 reads CASRWGGTQETQYF. The DNA of the CDR3 is TGTGCCAGCAGGTGGGGAGGGACCCAAGAGACCCAGTACTTC. The chain joins TRBV12-3 or TRBV12-4 to TRBJ2-5; 7 nucleotides match TRBD2. V lost 6 bases, J lost 1 base, and 5 bases stayed unmatched. This CDR3 is built from 14 residues.

The rearrangement joins TRBV25-1 to TRBJ2-5; 8 positions match TRBD2. From germline, CDR1 is MGHDK and CDR2 SYGVNS. The V segment lost 1 base and the J segment 1 base; nucleotides outside the gene matches: 5. This CDR3 has 16 amino acids. Written as DNA, the CDR3 is TGTGCCAGCAGTGAATGGGATAGCGGGGTCCAAGAGACCCAGTACTTC. Translated, it gives CASSEWDSGVQETQYF.

The chain recombines TRBV4-1 with TRBJ2-7; perhaps TRBD2 as D (5 bases). V was trimmed by 1 base and J by 3 bases, leaving 10 bases between them. Per germline, CDR1 MGHRA and CDR2 YSYEKL. The CDR3 extends over 14 amino acids. The CDR3 bases are TGCGCCAGCAGCCAAGGTCGGGGTTTCTACGAGCAGTACTTC. This codes for CASSQGRGFYEQYF.

The chain is built from TRBV9 and TRBJ2-7, with 11 bases matching TRBD2. Per germline, CDR1 SGDLS and CDR2 YYNGEE. The CDR3 contains 15 residues. The trim removed 3 bases at V and 2 bases at J, leaving 4 bases unmatched. CDR3 nucleotides: TGTGCCAGCAGCGGAGGGACTAGCGGAGCCTACGAGCAGTACTTC. Amino acid sequence: CASSGGTSGAYEQYF.

The chain joins TRBV24-1 to TRBJ2-1; 9 bases are shared with TRBD2. The CDR3 runs 16 residues. Germline loops: CDR1 KGHDR, CDR2 SFDVKD. V shed 4 bases and J 0 bases; nucleotides not matched to a gene: 3. The CDR3 loop is CATSDSSGTSYNEQFF. DNA of the CDR3: TGTGCCACCAGTGACTCTAGCGGGACCTCCTACAATGAGCAGTTCTTC.

The chain is built from TRBV7-9 and TRBJ2-3; D gene unclear. Germline CDR1 and CDR2: SEHNR and FQNEAQ (reference sequence). CDR3 length: 12 amino acids. Trimming removed 2 bases at V and 8 bases at J, with 8 bases between. The CDR3 is CASSLSLPTQYF. The CDR3, as DNA: TGTGCCAGCAGCTTATCACTACCTACGCAGTATTTT.

The chain has TRBV19 and TRBJ1-1; D is unclear. This CDR3 has 14 residues. The V and J ends lost 6 bases and 0 bases respectively, with 11 bases between them. Germline loops: CDR1 LNHDA, CDR2 SQIVND (reference sequence). In DNA form, the CDR3 reads TGTGCCAGTAGCCCAAGGCGCCTGAACACTGAAGCTTTCTTT. Its protein is CASSPRRLNTEAFF. Together with reference TRBV19 and TRBJ1-1, the CDR3 gives the full variable domain: DGGITQSPKYLFRKEGQNVTLSCEQNLNHDAMYWYRQDPGQGLRLIYYSQIVNDFQKGDIAEGYSVSREKKESFPLTVTSAQKNPTAFYLCASSPRRLNTEAFFGQGTRLTVV.

The gene calls are TRBV9 and TRBJ2-1; 11 nucleotides agree with TRBD2. Germline lookup yields CDR1 SGDLS and CDR2 YYNGEE. V lost 2 bases to trimming and J lost 4 bases; unmatched junction nucleotides: 5. This CDR3 is built from 16 residues. This CDR3 reads CASSVTSGREYNEQFF. CDR3 nucleotides: TGTGCCAGCAGCGTTACTAGCGGGAGAGAATACAATGAGCAGTTCTTC.

This clonotype was picked up many times. This chain uses TRBV24-1 with TRBJ2-2; no clear D gene. V gave up 4 bases and J gave up 0 bases, with 14 bases separating them. CDR3 size: 17 residues. Looked up from germline, CDR1 is KGHDR and CDR2 is SFDVKD. CDR3 in DNA: TGTGCCACCAGTGACCCCGCGACCGGATCGAACACCGGGGAGCTGTTTTTT. Translating it yields CATSDPATGSNTGELFF.

There are a few counts of this clonotype. The V call is TRBV7-2, the J call TRBJ2-1; TRBD2 is a possible D gene (6 bases). V was shortened by 0 bases and J by 7 bases, with 10 bases between the two germline ends. Germline loops: CDR1 SGHTA, CDR2 FQGNSA. The CDR3 extends over 14 amino acids. The CDR3 DNA reads TGTGCCAGCAGCTTAGCATACGGGAGTAATGAGCAGTTCTTC. Its translation is CASSLAYGSNEQFF.

This clonotype occurred a few times. The chain combines TRBV18 with TRBJ2-7, with D uncertain. Per the germline V gene, CDR1 is KGHSH and CDR2 is LQKENI. The CDR3 is 15 amino acids. Trimming left V 1 base short and J 2 bases short, with 12 bases between. DNA for the CDR3: TGTGCCAGCTCACCACTGAACCAGCCTACCTACGAGCAGTACTTC. Protein: CASSPLNQPTYEQYF.

This chain connects TRBV21-1 to TRBJ1-3. TRBV21-1 is labeled a pseudogene. The CDR3 spans 15 residues. This chain's CDR3 is CASSVQGGTGNTIYF. CDR3 nucleotides: TGTGCCAGCAGCGTACAAGGTGGGACTGGAAACACCATATATTTT.

The V gene is TRBV27, the J gene TRBJ2-3, with 10 bases that match TRBD1. The CDR3 spans 18 residues. Losses at the gene ends were 2 bases for V and 0 bases for J; bases not matched to a gene: 8. Per germline, CDR1 MNHEY and CDR2 SMNVEV (reference sequence). The CDR3 here is CASSLTGTGAPSTDTQYF. In nucleotides, the CDR3 is TGTGCCAGCAGTTTAACCGGGACAGGGGCACCTAGCACAGATACGCAGTATTTT.

This clonotype was recorded at least ten times. The CDR3 is CASSVGGGLANEQYF. In nucleotides, the CDR3 is TGTGCCAGCAGCGTAGGGGGGGGACTAGCCAACGAGCAGTACTTC. V gene TRBV9 combines with J gene TRBJ2-7; 9 nucleotides match TRBD2. The CDR3 runs 15 residues. Germline loops: CDR1 SGDLS, CDR2 YYNGEE. V trimming: 0 bases; J trimming: 5 bases; junction bases outside the gene matches: 6.

Only a few counts were recorded for this clonotype. The chain is built from TRBV4-1 and TRBJ1-5, with 8 positions matching TRBD1. The CDR3 sequence is 16 residues long. J gave up 6 bases and V 2 bases, and 9 bases lay outside the gene matches. Germline lookup yields CDR1 MGHRA and CDR2 YSYEKL. The CDR3 sequence: CASSQIAQGALQPQHF. In DNA, the CDR3 is TGCGCCAGCAGCCAAATTGCCCAGGGGGCTCTTCAGCCCCAGCATTTT.

This clonotype was counted between two and nine times. The chain is built from TRBV29-1 and TRBJ2-1; D might be TRBD1 (6 bases). Germline V CDR1 and CDR2: SQVTM, ANQGSEA. V was cut by 1 base and J by 8 bases, with 18 bases left in between. The CDR3 has 15 residues. In DNA, the CDR3 is TGCAGCGTTGAAGGGCAGGGGTTACTAAACGATGAGCAGTTCTTC. As protein: CSVEGQGLLNDEQFF.

This clonotype was recorded a few times. The V call is TRBV7-3, the J call TRBJ2-3, with 11 bases aligning to TRBD2. The germline V gene encodes CDR1 SGHTA and CDR2 FQGTGA. V lost 8 bases and J lost 7; bases outside the gene matches: 8. This CDR3 is 14 amino acids long. This CDR3 reads CASSLAGGLNTQYF. CDR3 nucleotide sequence: TGTGCCAGCTCGCTAGCGGGAGGTTTGAATACGCAGTATTTT.

In its sample, this clonotype was seen a few times. DNA for the CDR3: TGCAGTGCTAGAGTTTCGGGGCCCAGGGCGGGCAACTATGGCTACACCTTC. Translation gives CSARVSGPRAGNYGYTF. The V call is TRBV20-1, the J call TRBJ1-2; weak D call: TRBD1 (5 bases). From germline, CDR1 is DFQATT and CDR2 SNEGSKA (reference sequence). The CDR3 spans 17 residues. V lost 1 base and J lost 2, with 20 bases in between.